This is a list of T cell receptor beta chains from one sample in a study of OX40 agonist ivuxolimab in advanced cancers. Profiled with immunoSEQ multiplex PCR; TCRdb holds only in-frame clones, not every one. The data show roughly 53,000 clones, around four fifths seen once. Sample: CD4+ or CD8+ T cells sorted from blood, taken in a trial of the OX40 agonist ivuxolimab. Source of these receptors: an adult with an advanced solid tumor such as melanoma, head and neck, liver or kidney cancer. Each CDR3 is given with its conserved first and last residue. Fields, in order: D gene, clone size, V gene, J gene, CDR3 protein, CDR3 DNA. The D gene is left open where the match is weak. The size entry is marked missing in some rows and otherwise reads once, few, many or a size class.

d_gene: TRBD1; abundance: -; v_gene: TRBV27; j_gene: TRBJ2-2; CDR3aa: CASSTGGTGELFF; CDR3nt: TGTGCCAGCAGTACAGGGGGCACCGGGGAGCTGTTTTTT
d_gene: -; abundance: -; v_gene: TRBV5-6; j_gene: TRBJ1-5; CDR3aa: CASSLGGINQPQHF; CDR3nt: TGTGCCAGCAGCTTGGGGGGTATCAATCAGCCCCAGCATTTT
d_gene: TRBD1; abundance: once; v_gene: TRBV28; j_gene: TRBJ2-7; CDR3aa: CASSEGQGGFYEQYF; CDR3nt: TGTGCCAGCAGTGAGGGACAGGGGGGATTCTACGAGCAGTACTTC
d_gene: -; abundance: -; v_gene: TRBV11-2; j_gene: TRBJ2-3; CDR3aa: CASAQGGRVNTDTQYF; CDR3nt: TGTGCCAGCGCCCAGGGTGGGCGGGTAAACACAGATACGCAGTATTTT
d_gene: -; abundance: -; v_gene: TRBV9; j_gene: TRBJ2-3; CDR3aa: CASSVVATDTQYF; CDR3nt: TGTGCCAGCAGCGTAGTAGCGACAGATACGCAGTATTTT
d_gene: TRBD1; abundance: -; v_gene: TRBV6-6; j_gene: TRBJ2-7; CDR3aa: CASSYSGTGDEQYF; CDR3nt: TGTGCCAGCAGTTACTCCGGGACAGGGGACGAGCAGTACTTC
d_gene: TRBD1; abundance: -; v_gene: TRBV18; j_gene: TRBJ2-1; CDR3aa: CASSRGQNNEQFF; CDR3nt: TGTGCCAGCTCACGGGGACAGAACAATGAGCAGTTCTTC
d_gene: TRBD1; abundance: -; v_gene: TRBV19; j_gene: TRBJ2-1; CDR3aa: CASSRETGTDRNEQFF; CDR3nt: TGTGCCAGTAGTCGGGAAACCGGGACAGACCGAAATGAGCAGTTCTTC
d_gene: -; abundance: -; v_gene: TRBV5-5; j_gene: TRBJ1-2; CDR3aa: CASSLGMDYGYTF; CDR3nt: TGTGCCAGCAGCTTGGGAATGGACTATGGCTACACCTTC
d_gene: TRBD1; abundance: -; v_gene: TRBV27; j_gene: TRBJ2-2; CDR3aa: CASSLTGGRGELFF; CDR3nt: TGTGCCAGCAGTTTAACAGGGGGGCGTGGGGAGCTGTTTTTT
d_gene: TRBD1; abundance: -; v_gene: TRBV2; j_gene: TRBJ2-2; CDR3aa: CASSEGRGPGELFF; CDR3nt: TGTGCCAGCAGTGAGGGCAGGGGGCCCGGGGAGCTGTTTTTT
d_gene: -; abundance: -; v_gene: TRBV2; j_gene: TRBJ2-7; CDR3aa: CASTRGGNNEQYF; CDR3nt: TGTGCCAGCACCCGAGGGGGGAACAACGAGCAGTACTTC
d_gene: -; abundance: -; v_gene: TRBV25-1; j_gene: TRBJ1-2; CDR3aa: CASSDPGTKNYGYTF; CDR3nt: TGTGCCAGCAGTGACCCCGGGACAAAGAACTATGGCTACACCTTC
d_gene: -; abundance: -; v_gene: TRBV30; j_gene: TRBJ1-1; CDR3aa: CACHRAVGAEAFF; CDR3nt: TGTGCCTGCCACAGGGCGGTTGGCGCTGAAGCTTTCTTT
d_gene: TRBD1; abundance: -; v_gene: TRBV25-1; j_gene: TRBJ1-2; CDR3aa: CASTGQGASSAF; CDR3nt: TGTGCCAGCACAGGACAGGGGGCGAGTAGCGCCTTC
d_gene: TRBD1; abundance: -; v_gene: TRBV7-2; j_gene: TRBJ1-5; CDR3aa: CASSPQGNNQPQHF; CDR3nt: TGTGCCAGCAGCCCACAGGGGAACAATCAGCCCCAGCATTTT
d_gene: -; abundance: -; v_gene: TRBV18; j_gene: TRBJ1-2; CDR3aa: CASSRLSEGEGYGYTF; CDR3nt: TGTGCCAGCTCAAGACTCTCTGAAGGAGAAGGGTATGGCTACACCTTC
d_gene: -; abundance: -; v_gene: TRBV11-2; j_gene: TRBJ2-1; CDR3aa: CASSPRVGWGYNEQFF; CDR3nt: TGTGCCAGCAGCCCTCGAGTCGGTTGGGGCTACAATGAGCAGTTCTTC
d_gene: -; abundance: -; v_gene: TRBV7-3; j_gene: TRBJ1-3; CDR3aa: CASSFGQTSGNTIYF; CDR3nt: TGTGCCAGCAGCTTCGGACAGACCTCTGGAAACACCATATATTTT
d_gene: TRBD1; abundance: -; v_gene: TRBV7-2; j_gene: TRBJ1-1; CDR3aa: CASSLTPGQGHYEAFF; CDR3nt: TGTGCCAGCAGCTTAACCCCGGGACAGGGCCATTATGAAGCTTTCTTT
d_gene: -; abundance: -; v_gene: TRBV5-4; j_gene: TRBJ1-2; CDR3aa: CASSTQALSHGYTF; CDR3nt: TGTGCCAGCAGCACACAGGCTCTCTCCCATGGCTACACCTTC
d_gene: -; abundance: -; v_gene: TRBV5-1; j_gene: TRBJ2-1; CDR3aa: CASSLGQGHNEQFF; CDR3nt: TGCGCCAGCAGCTTGGGGCAGGGGCACAATGAGCAGTTCTTC
d_gene: -; abundance: -; v_gene: TRBV20-1; j_gene: TRBJ1-2; CDR3aa: CSANQGGYTF; CDR3nt: TGCAGTGCTAATCAGGGTGGCTACACCTTC
d_gene: -; abundance: -; v_gene: TRBV6-5; j_gene: TRBJ1-1; CDR3aa: CASNNWGRIWTEAFF; CDR3nt: TGTGCCAGCAATAACTGGGGGCGGATTTGGACTGAAGCTTTCTTT
d_gene: TRBD2; abundance: -; v_gene: TRBV30; j_gene: TRBJ2-2; CDR3aa: CAWSHRASGRISRTDTGELFF; CDR3nt: TGTGCCTGGAGTCACCGCGCTAGCGGGAGGATATCCCGGACGGACACCGGGGAGCTGTTTTTT
d_gene: -; abundance: -; v_gene: TRBV29-1; j_gene: TRBJ2-1; CDR3aa: CSVDAAFREQFF; CDR3nt: TGCAGCGTTGATGCGGCGTTTAGGGAGCAGTTCTTC
d_gene: TRBD2; abundance: -; v_gene: TRBV7-8; j_gene: TRBJ2-7; CDR3aa: CASSSRRLAGEQYF; CDR3nt: TGTGCCAGCAGCTCCCGACGACTAGCCGGCGAGCAGTACTTC
d_gene: TRBD2; abundance: few; v_gene: TRBV7-6; j_gene: TRBJ2-5; CDR3aa: CASSPSGGAQETQYF; CDR3nt: TGTGCCAGCAGCCCCAGCGGGGGGGCCCAAGAGACCCAGTACTTC
d_gene: -; abundance: -; v_gene: TRBV19; j_gene: TRBJ1-1; CDR3aa: CASRSRTGTNTEAFF; CDR3nt: TGTGCCAGTCGTTCTCGTACAGGAACAAACACTGAAGCTTTCTTT
d_gene: TRBD1; abundance: -; v_gene: TRBV29-1; j_gene: TRBJ1-1; CDR3aa: CSVLDRGDTEAFF; CDR3nt: TGCAGCGTTCTGGACAGGGGGGACACTGAAGCTTTCTTT
d_gene: -; abundance: -; v_gene: TRBV10-1; j_gene: TRBJ1-5; CDR3aa: CANVTGKYSNQPQHF; CDR3nt: TGCGCCAATGTAACAGGGAAATATAGCAATCAGCCCCAGCATTTT
d_gene: -; abundance: -; v_gene: TRBV2; j_gene: TRBJ1-2; CDR3aa: CASRDNGYGYTF; CDR3nt: TGTGCCAGCAGGGACAACGGCTATGGCTACACCTTC
d_gene: -; abundance: -; v_gene: TRBV11-2; j_gene: TRBJ2-7; CDR3aa: CASTPPTGMYYEQYF; CDR3nt: TGTGCCAGCACCCCGCCAACCGGCATGTACTACGAGCAGTACTTC
d_gene: TRBD1; abundance: -; v_gene: TRBV30; j_gene: TRBJ1-2; CDR3aa: CAWIGTGPLYGYTF; CDR3nt: TGTGCCTGGATCGGGACAGGGCCCCTCTATGGCTACACCTTC
d_gene: TRBD2; abundance: -; v_gene: TRBV5-1; j_gene: TRBJ2-7; CDR3aa: CASSEGAVASGNYEQYF; CDR3nt: TGCGCCAGCAGCGAAGGAGCTGTGGCTAGCGGGAACTACGAGCAGTACTTC
d_gene: -; abundance: -; v_gene: TRBV7-8; j_gene: TRBJ1-2; CDR3aa: CASSTGGWSYGYTF; CDR3nt: TGTGCCAGCAGCACTGGGGGGTGGAGCTATGGCTACACCTTC
d_gene: TRBD2; abundance: -; v_gene: TRBV4-1; j_gene: TRBJ2-5; CDR3aa: CASSQEGTSGTETQYF; CDR3nt: TGCGCCAGCAGCCAAGAGGGAACTAGCGGGACAGAGACCCAGTACTTC
d_gene: -; abundance: medium-sized; v_gene: TRBV7-9; j_gene: TRBJ1-2; CDR3aa: CASTRSPANYGYTF; CDR3nt: TGTGCCAGCACGCGATCTCCGGCTAACTATGGCTACACCTTC
d_gene: -; abundance: -; v_gene: TRBV12-5; j_gene: TRBJ2-2; CDR3aa: CASTRDTGELFF; CDR3nt: TGTGCTAGTACACGGGACACCGGGGAGCTGTTTTTT
d_gene: -; abundance: -; v_gene: TRBV7-2; j_gene: TRBJ2-1; CDR3aa: CASSSVGANEQFF; CDR3nt: TGTGCCAGCAGCTCCGTCGGCGCCAATGAGCAGTTCTTC
d_gene: TRBD1; abundance: -; v_gene: TRBV5-1; j_gene: TRBJ2-7; CDR3aa: CASSSGQGGGEQYF; CDR3nt: TGCGCCAGCAGCTCGGGACAGGGGGGGGGCGAGCAGTACTTC